The 2 T cell receptor beta chains below were found in one sample sequenced in a study of blood T cell repertoires in COVID-19. Sequenced by immunoSEQ multiplex PCR; TCRdb stores in-frame clones only, minus some. The sample has some 80,000 clones; more than 75% are singletons. The sequenced material came from peripheral blood. The receptors come from a woman aged 80 or older with active or convalescent COVID-19.

The chain has TRBV28 and TRBJ2-2; 8 nucleotides match TRBD1. With 6 bases clipped from V and 1 base from J, the junction kept 10 bases outside the gene matches. The CDR3 has 17 residues. Germline V gene data show CDR1 as MDHEN and CDR2 as SYDVKM. The CDR3 loop is CASSQVRTGMNTGELFF. The DNA of the CDR3 is TGTGCCAGCAGCCAGGTCAGGACAGGGATGAACACCGGGGAGCTGTTTTTT.

The CDR3 sequence is CASSSHLGTGGGLREQYF. The CDR3 coding sequence is TGTGCCAGCAGTTCCCACCTCGGGACAGGGGGGGGCCTACGCGAGCAGTACTTC. The V gene is TRBV28, the J gene TRBJ2-7, with 11 bases that match TRBD1. This CDR3 has 18 residues. V shed 4 bases and J 6 bases; nucleotides not matched to a gene: 17. Germline-derived CDR1 and CDR2 are MDHEN and SYDVKM.